The 30 T cell receptor beta chains given below trace back to one sample, sequenced in a study of blood T cell repertoires in COVID-19. Clones were read by immunoSEQ multiplex PCR, and TCRdb kept only the in-frame ones, dropping some. The table lists over 100,000 clones, roughly 89% of them singletons. Sequenced: peripheral blood. The receptors shown here come from a man between 35 and 55 years old with acute or convalescent COVID-19.

The chain combines TRBV6-6 with TRBJ2-2, with D possibly being TRBD2 (6 bases). This CDR3 spans 14 amino acids. V was cut by 11 bases and J by 6 bases, with 19 bases left in between. Germline CDR1 MNHNY, CDR2 SVGAGI (reference sequence). CDR3 in DNA: TGTGCCGCAGCAGGGACGGGAGTGTCCGGGGAGCTGTTTTTT. It specifies CAAAGTGVSGELFF.

The chain employs TRBV9 and TRBJ2-3, with 14 bases matching TRBD2. Germline CDR1 SGDLS, CDR2 YYNGEE. The CDR3 totals 16 residues. After removal of 3 bases from V and 8 bases from J, the junction contained 8 bases not matched to a gene. The CDR3 nucleotides are TGTGCCAGCAGCGGGGGACTAGCGGGGGATCTTGGTACGCAGTATTTT. Its translation: CASSGGLAGDLGTQYF.

The table lists this clone with a count of one. This chain connects TRBV19 to TRBJ2-2; 8 bases agree with TRBD1. Trimming removed 4 bases from V and 1 base from J; junction bases left unmatched: 14. This CDR3 has 19 amino acids. Germline V gene data show CDR1 as LNHDA and CDR2 as SQIVND (reference sequence). CDR3 residues: CASSRRQGTYPVNTGELFF. CDR3 nucleotides: TGTGCCAGTAGTAGGAGACAGGGGACTTACCCCGTGAACACCGGGGAGCTGTTTTTT.

This chain uses TRBV3-1 (or the pseudogene TRBV3-2) with TRBJ2-7; TRBD2 is a possible D gene (5 bases). This CDR3 has 11 amino acids. The V gene lost 1 base and the J gene lost 12 bases, with 10 bases spanning the gap. The germline CDR1 and CDR2 sequences are LGHDT and YNNKEL (reference sequence). This CDR3 is CASSQGESVYF. CDR3 sequence (DNA): TGTGCCAGCAGCCAAGGGGAGAGCGTGTACTTC.

The V and J genes are TRBV20-1 and TRBJ1-3; D perhaps matches TRBD1 (6 bases). The germline V gene has CDR1 DFQATT and CDR2 SNEGSKA (reference sequence). The germline V and J ends were trimmed by 3 bases and 3 bases, with 9 bases remaining between them. The CDR3 sequence is 13 residues long. The CDR3 region is CSASTRGGNTIYF. The CDR3 DNA sequence: TGCAGTGCTAGTACCAGGGGTGGAAACACCATATATTTT.

This clone was recorded a few times. J is TRBJ1-1 and V is TRBV7-2; TRBD1 matches at 9 bases. Germline CDR1 is SGHTA and CDR2 is FQGNSA. The CDR3 consists of 15 residues. The ends lost 3 bases at V and 0 bases at J; junction bases unmatched: 2. The CDR3 protein is CASSFGTGLNTEAFF. The CDR3, as DNA: TGTGCCAGCAGCTTTGGGACAGGGTTGAACACTGAAGCTTTCTTT.

This clone was counted a few times. This rearrangement joins TRBV2 to TRBJ1-1; 8 nucleotides align to TRBD1. From germline, CDR1 is SNHLY and CDR2 FYNNEI. This CDR3 comprises 11 residues. Trimming at V came to 5 bases and at J to 8 bases, leaving 1 base not matched to a gene. CDR3 protein: CASSWDREAFF. The DNA of the CDR3 is TGTGCCAGCAGTTGGGACAGGGAAGCTTTCTTT.

A few counts support this clone. The V call is TRBV11-2, the J call TRBJ1-2; D possibly corresponds to TRBD1 (5 bases). Germline values: CDR1 SGHAT, CDR2 FQNNGV. Trimming left V 6 bases short and J 6 bases short, with 14 bases between. This CDR3 is built from 13 residues. The CDR3, as DNA: TGTGCCAGCAGATTTGGGGGGGAACATGGCTACACCTTC. It codes for CASRFGGEHGYTF.

The chain has TRBV18 and TRBJ2-2, with 8 nucleotides matching TRBD2. The CDR3 covers 16 residues. After removal of 2 bases from V and 4 bases from J, the junction contained 6 bases not matched to a gene. CDR1 is KGHSH and CDR2 is LQKENI in the germline V gene. CDR3 sequence reads: CASSPAGGAGTGELFF. CDR3 DNA: TGTGCCAGCTCACCAGCCGGGGGGGCTGGCACCGGGGAGCTGTTTTTT.

The V and J genes are TRBV19 and TRBJ2-3; 9 bases line up with TRBD2. The CDR3 contains 15 residues. From germline, CDR1 is LNHDA and CDR2 SQIVND (reference sequence). With 0 bases clipped from V and 6 bases from J, the junction kept 4 bases outside the gene matches. The CDR3 reads CASSIDGTSWDTQYF. In nucleotides, the CDR3 is TGTGCCAGTAGTATAGATGGGACTAGCTGGGATACGCAGTATTTT. Looking up the rest from reference TRBV19 and TRBJ2-3 gives the full variable domain: DGGITQSPKYLFRKEGQNVTLSCEQNLNHDAMYWYRQDPGQGLRLIYYSQIVNDFQKGDIAEGYSVSREKKESFPLTVTSAQKNPTAFYLCASSIDGTSWDTQYFGPGTRLTVL.

The chain carries TRBV11-2 and TRBJ2-1; D gene ambiguous. With 5 bases removed from V and 3 bases from J, the gap between germline ends came to 8 bases. The V gene's germline CDR1 is SGHAT and CDR2 FQNNGV. This CDR3 comprises 13 residues. The DNA for the CDR3 is TGTGCCAGCAGCAAACCACACTACAATGAGCAGTTCTTC. It translates to CASSKPHYNEQFF.

The chain combines TRBV2 with TRBJ1-2; TRBD1 matches at 9 bases. In germline, CDR1 is SNHLY, CDR2 FYNNEI. V was clipped by 2 bases and J by 1 base; unmatched bases: 14. The CDR3 loop spans 19 amino acids. The CDR3 nucleotides read TGTGCCAGCAGTGAAAATCGAGGGGGACAGGGTATGAGTAACTATGGCTACACCTTC. As protein: CASSENRGGQGMSNYGYTF.

The V gene is TRBV12-3 or TRBV12-4, the J gene TRBJ1-1; perhaps TRBD1 as D (6 bases). Trimming removed 3 bases at V and 8 bases at J, with 10 bases between. The CDR3 is 12 amino acids. Here the CDR3 reads CASSFGGVEAFF. The CDR3 DNA follows: TGTGCCAGCAGTTTTGGGGGCGTAGAAGCTTTCTTT.

The V and J genes are TRBV6-5 and TRBJ2-3; TRBD2 matches at 13 bases. From germline, CDR1 is MNHEY and CDR2 SVGAGI. The junction had 3 bases not matched to a gene; V was cut back by 6 bases and J by 3 bases. CDR3 length: 15 amino acids. CDR3 in DNA: TGTGCCAGCAGATCGGGACTAGCGGGGACAGATACGCAGTATTTT. Translation: CASRSGLAGTDTQYF.

The chain is built from TRBV6-1 and TRBJ2-1; D is unresolved. The CDR3 is 14 residues long. CDR1 and CDR2 from the germline V gene are MNHNS and SASEGT. With 0 bases removed from V and 9 bases from J, the gap between germline ends came to 12 bases. CDR3 region: CASSEAQARPEQFF. DNA for the CDR3: TGTGCCAGCAGTGAAGCGCAAGCGAGGCCTGAGCAGTTCTTC.

The gene calls are TRBV5-1 and TRBJ2-5; TRBD1 matches at 7 bases. Germline values: CDR1 SGHRS, CDR2 YFSETQ. This CDR3 spans 15 amino acids. V lost 3 bases to trimming and J lost 4 bases; unmatched junction nucleotides: 9. The CDR3 DNA reads as TGCGCCAGCAGCTCTACCGGGACAGAACTAGAGACCCAGTACTTC. Translated: CASSSTGTELETQYF.

V usage is TRBV18 and J usage is TRBJ2-2, with 10 bases lining up with TRBD1. CDR1 is KGHSH and CDR2 is LQKENI in the germline V gene. V lost 4 bases and J lost 6; bases outside the gene matches: 8. The CDR3 totals 16 residues. CDR3: CASSRRGTGVSGELFF. In DNA form, the CDR3 reads TGTGCCAGCTCACGACGGGGGACAGGGGTGTCCGGGGAGCTGTTTTTT.

Only one count was recorded for this clone. The chain combines TRBV19 with TRBJ2-5; tentative D call: TRBD2 (5 bases). Germline V lookup: CDR1 LNHDA, CDR2 SQIVND (reference sequence). The CDR3 totals 13 residues. V gave up 5 bases and J gave up 1 base, with 8 bases separating them. The CDR3 loop is CASSETSQETQYF. The CDR3 DNA is TGTGCCAGTAGTGAAACTAGCCAAGAGACCCAGTACTTC.

This clone showed up just once. The chain couples TRBV5-1 to TRBJ2-3, with 8 bases matching TRBD1. V shed 4 bases and J 3 bases; nucleotides not matched to a gene: 7. This CDR3 is built from 15 residues. Germline CDR1 and CDR2: SGHRS and YFSETQ. The CDR3 sequence: CASSSQGAATDTQYF. In DNA, the CDR3 is TGCGCCAGCAGCAGTCAGGGGGCTGCAACAGATACGCAGTATTTT.

The genes are TRBV7-3 and TRBJ2-2, with 10 nucleotides matching TRBD2. In germline, CDR1 is SGHTA, CDR2 FQGTGA. The V segment lost 6 bases and the J segment 3 bases; nucleotides outside the gene matches: 4. CDR3 length equals 15 residues. CDR3: CASSRAGGHTGELFF. The CDR3 nucleotides read TGTGCCAGCAGTCGAGCGGGGGGGCACACCGGGGAGCTGTTTTTT.

The chain couples TRBV2 to TRBJ1-2; no firm D call. V gave up 10 bases and J gave up 6 bases, with 18 bases separating them. There are 13 residues in the CDR3. Germline assignment: CDR1 SNHLY and CDR2 FYNNEI. CDR3 bases: TGTGCCACCTCGTGGGAGGTCGTCGATGGCTACACCTTC. It specifies CATSWEVVDGYTF.

V gene TRBV28 combines with J gene TRBJ2-6; D call uncertain. V dropped 3 bases and J dropped 4 bases, with 7 bases sitting between them. This CDR3 is built from 14 residues. CDR1 is MDHEN, CDR2 SYDVKM, per germline. CDR3 in amino acids: CASSLRSGANVLTF. As DNA, the CDR3 is TGTGCCAGCAGTTTGAGGTCAGGGGCCAACGTCCTGACTTTC.

The V call is TRBV2, the J call TRBJ1-6; no reliable D call. Germline CDR1 SNHLY, CDR2 FYNNEI. There are 13 residues in the CDR3. V gave up 6 bases and J gave up 7 bases, with 10 bases separating them. The CDR3, as DNA: TGTGCCAGCAGGAACACAGTAAATTCACCCCTCCACTTT. Translated, it gives CASRNTVNSPLHF.

V and J are TRBV11-2 and TRBJ1-1; D remains unclear. The V end was cut by 5 bases, the J end by 1 base, with 14 bases between. Looked up from germline, CDR1 is SGHAT and CDR2 is FQNNGV. The CDR3 length is 15 residues. CDR3 bases: TGTGCCAGCAGCCCCTACCCCGGGGAGAACACTGAAGCTTTCTTT. It translates to CASSPYPGENTEAFF.

The rearrangement uses TRBV15 and TRBJ2-3, with a weak D call TRBD2 (5 bases). V was cut by 3 bases and J by 1 base, with 5 bases left in between. CDR1 is LNHNV, CDR2 YYDKDF, per germline (reference sequence). The CDR3 is 13 residues long. The DNA for the CDR3 is TGTGCCACCAGCAGCGGGGGCACAGATACGCAGTATTTT. Its translation is CATSSGGTDTQYF.

This CDR3 is CASSLNRGPYYEQYF. The CDR3 nucleotides are TGTGCCAGCAGCCTAAACAGGGGGCCCTACTACGAGCAGTACTTC. The chain links TRBV5-8 to TRBJ2-7, with 9 bases aligning to TRBD1. CDR1 is SGHTS and CDR2 is YDEGEE in the germline V gene. This CDR3 has 15 amino acids. With V trimmed by 4 bases and J by 3 bases, 8 bases remained unmatched.

This chain links TRBV5-8 with TRBJ2-3, with 14 bases aligning to TRBD2. J lost 7 bases, V lost 4 bases, and 8 bases had no gene match. This CDR3 has 16 residues. From germline, CDR1 is SGHTS and CDR2 YDEGEE. CDR3 nucleotides: TGTGCCAGCAGCAGACGGGGGACTAGCGGGAGTAATACGCAGTATTTT. Its translation: CASSRRGTSGSNTQYF.

The V gene is TRBV19, the J gene TRBJ2-7; 7 nucleotides match TRBD2. J was trimmed by 7 bases and V by 3 bases; bases with no gene match: 9. Germline-derived CDR1 and CDR2 are LNHDA and SQIVND (reference sequence). This CDR3 is built from 14 residues. Written as DNA, the CDR3 is TGTGCCAGTAGTATCTCGCGGGGGTCGGGTGAGCAGTACTTC. This sequence encodes CASSISRGSGEQYF. Complete variable domain (other parts from reference TRBV19 and TRBJ2-7): DGGITQSPKYLFRKEGQNVTLSCEQNLNHDAMYWYRQDPGQGLRLIYYSQIVNDFQKGDIAEGYSVSREKKESFPLTVTSAQKNPTAFYLCASSISRGSGEQYFGPGTRLTVT.

CDR3 sequence: CASSSQISGNTIYF. DNA of the CDR3: TGTGCCAGTAGTTCCCAGATCTCTGGAAACACCATATATTTT. The genes are TRBV19 and TRBJ1-3; D not resolved. CDR3 length: 14 residues. Germline CDR1 is LNHDA and CDR2 is SQIVND (reference sequence). The V end was cut by 5 bases, the J end by 0 bases, with 8 bases between.

This clone was recorded only once. V gene TRBV30 combines with J gene TRBJ1-6; tentative D call: TRBD1 (6 bases). Looked up from germline, CDR1 is GTSNPN and CDR2 is SVGIG (reference sequence). V dropped 4 bases and J dropped 2 bases, with 12 bases sitting between them. The CDR3 totals 15 residues. This CDR3 reads CAWKGTSTYNSPLHF. CDR3 DNA sequence: TGTGCCTGGAAGGGGACAAGCACCTATAATTCACCCCTCCACTTT.